What follows are 12 T cell receptor beta chains derived from one specimen sequenced in a study of cytomegalovirus exposure and HLA in healthy donors. 13 Jbeta primers and 60 Vbeta primers were used for the PCR. Generated by immunoSEQ multiplex PCR, the TCRdb table keeps only in-frame clones and is missing some. The sample contains 80,000 to 100,000 clones, roughly 81% of which appear only once. The sequenced material came from PBMCs. The receptors derive from a man aged 35 to 55 in good health and CMV-seronegative.

V and J are TRBV2 and TRBJ2-1; 9 bases are shared with TRBD2. The CDR3 spans 16 residues. Germline CDR1 and CDR2: SNHLY and FYNNEI. V dropped 4 bases and J dropped 7; count of bases not matched to a gene: 11. The CDR3 is CASSAAGGLSRNEQFF. The CDR3 nucleotides are TGTGCCAGCAGTGCTGCGGGGGGGCTTTCGAGAAATGAGCAGTTCTTC.

This rearrangement joins TRBV20-1 to TRBJ1-5; perhaps TRBD1 as D (5 bases). Germline V gene data show CDR1 as DFQATT and CDR2 as SNEGSKA (reference sequence). The CDR3 covers 9 residues. Trimming left V 8 bases short and J 7 bases short, with 6 bases between. This CDR3 is CSWGQPQHF. In nucleotides, the CDR3 is TGCAGTTGGGGCCAGCCCCAGCATTTT.

The chain links TRBV11-3 to TRBJ2-5, with 8 bases identical to TRBD1. This CDR3 comprises 16 residues. Germline V gives CDR1 SGHNT, CDR2 YENEEA. With V trimmed by 9 bases and J by 3 bases, 15 bases remained unmatched. The chain's CDR3 is CARLSGQGLSEETQYF. Written as DNA, the CDR3 is TGTGCCAGATTGTCTGGACAGGGATTGTCCGAAGAGACCCAGTACTTC. Filled out from reference TRBV11-3 and TRBJ2-5, the complete variable domain reads EAGVVQSPRYKIIEKKQPVAFWCNPISGHNTLYWYLQNLGQGPELLIRYENEEAVDDSQLPKDRFSAERLKGVDSTLKIQPAELGDSAVYLCARLSGQGLSEETQYFGPGTRLLVL.

Only a few counts were recorded for this clone. This chain links TRBV15 with TRBJ2-1; 8 nucleotides align to TRBD1. Germline V CDR1 and CDR2: LNHNV, YYDKDF (reference sequence). The CDR3 contains 14 residues. The V and J ends lost 6 bases and 6 bases, in that order; junction bases with no gene match: 7. The CDR3 loop reads CATSTQGAGNEQFF. The CDR3 region has the DNA TGTGCCACCAGTACTCAGGGGGCGGGCAATGAGCAGTTCTTC.

The V and J genes are TRBV5-4 and TRBJ1-6; 8 nucleotides agree with TRBD1. The CDR3 length is 14 residues. CDR1 and CDR2 from the germline V gene are SGHNT and YYREEE (reference sequence). V shed 4 bases and J 10 bases; nucleotides not matched to a gene: 7. The CDR3 loop reads CASSKGQGNSPLHF. CDR3 bases: TGTGCCAGCAGCAAAGGACAGGGAAACTCACCCCTCCACTTT.

This chain joins TRBV18 and TRBJ1-5; 8 nucleotides match TRBD1. The germline CDR1 and CDR2 sequences are KGHSH and LQKENI. Trimming at V came to 2 bases and at J to 5 bases, leaving 8 bases not matched to a gene. CDR3 length equals 16 residues. Here the CDR3 reads CASSPSDRVFHQPQHF. The CDR3 DNA follows: TGTGCCAGCTCACCATCGGACAGGGTTTTTCATCAGCCCCAGCATTTT.

This rearrangement joins TRBV27 to TRBJ1-6; D is possibly TRBD1 (6 bases). The CDR3 totals 15 residues. V was clipped by 2 bases and J by 10 bases, with 15 bases between them. The germline gives CDR1 MNHEY, CDR2 SMNVEV (reference sequence). CDR3 coding DNA: TGTGCCAGCAGTTTAGAGGGTTTTAGGGGGTCACCCCTCCACTTT. Translation: CASSLEGFRGSPLHF.

The gene calls are TRBV13 and TRBJ2-2; no definite D call. CDR1 PRHDT and CDR2 FYEKMQ come from the germline V gene (reference sequence). V was pared by 0 bases and J by 4 bases, with 3 bases between. This CDR3 is 13 amino acids long. The CDR3 loop reads CASSLGRTGELFF. DNA for the CDR3: TGTGCCAGCAGCTTAGGTCGCACCGGGGAGCTGTTTTTT.

The chain employs TRBV5-5 and TRBJ1-2, with a tentative D call TRBD1 (5 bases). The CDR3 length is 12 residues. From germline, CDR1 is SGHKS and CDR2 YYEKEE (reference sequence). Trimming shortened V by 2 bases and J by 3 bases, and 5 bases separated the two germline ends. CDR3 loop: CASSLGDYGYTF. The CDR3 coding sequence is TGTGCCAGCAGCTTAGGGGACTATGGCTACACCTTC.

The CDR3 DNA follows: TGTGCCAGCTCCCTCACAGGGATAGAGCAGCCCCAGCATTTT. Translated: CASSLTGIEQPQHF. The chain links TRBV18 to TRBJ1-5; D is perhaps TRBD1 (6 bases). V was trimmed by 6 bases and J by 7 bases, leaving 16 bases between them. Germline CDR1 is KGHSH and CDR2 is LQKENI. The CDR3 extends over 14 amino acids.

The CDR3 region is CASSEGTHRLSEQYF. The CDR3 DNA follows: TGTGCCAGCAGCGAAGGGACTCACAGACTCAGCGAGCAGTACTTC. This chain joins TRBV9 and TRBJ2-7; D may be TRBD2 (6 bases). Deletions cut 3 bases from V and 6 bases from J, with 19 bases between. Germline V lookup: CDR1 SGDLS, CDR2 YYNGEE. The CDR3 totals 15 residues.

The CDR3 DNA reads as TGTGCCAGCAGCTTAGAGGCAGGGGTCCATCAGCCCCAGCATTTT. Translated: CASSLEAGVHQPQHF. V gene TRBV7-8 combines with J gene TRBJ1-5, with D perhaps matching TRBD1 (6 bases). Trimming removed 1 base at V and 5 bases at J, with 12 bases between. CDR1 and CDR2 from the germline V gene are SGHVS and FQNEAQ. This CDR3 contains 15 residues.